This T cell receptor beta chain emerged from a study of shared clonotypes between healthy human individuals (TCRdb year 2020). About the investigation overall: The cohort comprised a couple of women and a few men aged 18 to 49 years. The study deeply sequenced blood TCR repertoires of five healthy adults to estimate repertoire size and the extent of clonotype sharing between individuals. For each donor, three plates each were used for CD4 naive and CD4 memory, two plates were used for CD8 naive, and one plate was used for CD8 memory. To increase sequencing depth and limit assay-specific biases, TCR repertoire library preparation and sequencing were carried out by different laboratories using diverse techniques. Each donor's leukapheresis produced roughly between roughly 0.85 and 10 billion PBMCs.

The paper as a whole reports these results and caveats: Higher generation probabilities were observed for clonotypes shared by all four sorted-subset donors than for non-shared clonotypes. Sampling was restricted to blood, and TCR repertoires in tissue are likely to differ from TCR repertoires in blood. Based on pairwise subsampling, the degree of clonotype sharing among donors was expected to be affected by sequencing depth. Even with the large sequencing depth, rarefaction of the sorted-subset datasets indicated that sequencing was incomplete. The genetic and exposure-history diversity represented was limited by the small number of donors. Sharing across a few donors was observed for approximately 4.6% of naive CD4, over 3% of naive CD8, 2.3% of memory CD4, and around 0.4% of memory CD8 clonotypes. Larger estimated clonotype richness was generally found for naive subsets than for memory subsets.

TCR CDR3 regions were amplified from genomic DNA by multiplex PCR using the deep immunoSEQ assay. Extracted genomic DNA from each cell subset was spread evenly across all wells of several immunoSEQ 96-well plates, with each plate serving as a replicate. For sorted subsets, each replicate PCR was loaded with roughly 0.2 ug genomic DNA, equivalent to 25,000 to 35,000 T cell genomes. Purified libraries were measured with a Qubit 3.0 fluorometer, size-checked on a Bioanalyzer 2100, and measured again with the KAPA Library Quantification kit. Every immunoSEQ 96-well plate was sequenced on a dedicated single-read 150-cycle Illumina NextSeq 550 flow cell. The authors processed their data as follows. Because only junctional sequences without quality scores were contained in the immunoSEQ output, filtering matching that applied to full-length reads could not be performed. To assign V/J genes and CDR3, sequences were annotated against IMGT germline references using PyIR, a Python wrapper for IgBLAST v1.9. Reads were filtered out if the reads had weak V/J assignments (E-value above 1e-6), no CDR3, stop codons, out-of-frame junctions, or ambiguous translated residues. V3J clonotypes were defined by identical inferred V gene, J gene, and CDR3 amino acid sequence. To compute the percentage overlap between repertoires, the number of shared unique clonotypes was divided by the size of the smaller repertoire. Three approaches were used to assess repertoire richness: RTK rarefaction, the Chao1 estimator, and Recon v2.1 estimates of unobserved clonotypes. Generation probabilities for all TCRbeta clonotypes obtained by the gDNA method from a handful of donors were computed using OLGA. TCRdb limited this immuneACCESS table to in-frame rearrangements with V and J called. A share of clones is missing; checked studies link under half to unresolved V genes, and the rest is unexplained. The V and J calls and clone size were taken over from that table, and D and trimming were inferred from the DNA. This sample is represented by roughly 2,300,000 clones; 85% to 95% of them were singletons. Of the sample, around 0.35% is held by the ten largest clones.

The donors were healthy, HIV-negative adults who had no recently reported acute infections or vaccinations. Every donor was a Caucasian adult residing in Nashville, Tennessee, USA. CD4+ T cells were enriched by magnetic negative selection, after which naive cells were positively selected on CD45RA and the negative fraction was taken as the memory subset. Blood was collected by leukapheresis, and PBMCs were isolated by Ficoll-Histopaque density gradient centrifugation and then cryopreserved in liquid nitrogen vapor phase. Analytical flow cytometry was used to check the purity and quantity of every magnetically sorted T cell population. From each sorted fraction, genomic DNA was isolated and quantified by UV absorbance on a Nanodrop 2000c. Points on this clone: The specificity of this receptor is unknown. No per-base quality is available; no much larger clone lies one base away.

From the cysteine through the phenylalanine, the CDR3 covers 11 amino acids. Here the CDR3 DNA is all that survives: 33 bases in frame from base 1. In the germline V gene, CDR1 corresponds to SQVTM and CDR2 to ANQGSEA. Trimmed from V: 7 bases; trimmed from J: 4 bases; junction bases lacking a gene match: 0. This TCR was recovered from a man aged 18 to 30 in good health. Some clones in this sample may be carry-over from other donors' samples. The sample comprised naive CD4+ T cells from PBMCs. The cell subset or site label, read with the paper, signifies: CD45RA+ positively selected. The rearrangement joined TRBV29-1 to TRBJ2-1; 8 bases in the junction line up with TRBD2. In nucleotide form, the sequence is TGCAGCGCTAGCGGGTACAATGAGCAGTTCTTC. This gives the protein CSASGYNEQFF.